These T cell receptor beta chains were read from a single sample in a study of blood T cell repertoires in COVID-19. Assay used: immunoSEQ multiplex PCR; TCRdb lists only in-frame clones, some missing. This sample has 100,000 to 150,000 clones, with over 60% found just once. Specimen: peripheral blood. The receptor source for this set is a man in his forties with active or convalescent COVID-19. The CDR3 runs from the conserved cysteine through the conserved F or W. The D gene is left open where the match is weak. Clone size appears in some rows only: once, few, many, or a class for an expanded clone.

V: TRBV3-1/TRBV3-2
D: TRBD1
J: TRBJ1-2
size: once
CDR3: CASRQGDYGYTF
DNA: TGTGCCAGCAGACAGGGGGACTATGGCTACACCTTC

V: TRBV11-2
D: .
J: TRBJ2-5
size: .
CDR3: CASSEGQRTYQETQYF
DNA: TGTGCCAGCAGCGAAGGACAGCGGACGTACCAAGAGACCCAGTACTTC

V: TRBV6-2/TRBV6-3
D: TRBD1
J: TRBJ1-1
size: .
CDR3: CASSATGIRTEAFF
DNA: TGTGCCAGCAGTGCGACAGGGATAAGGACTGAAGCTTTCTTT

V: TRBV5-5
D: .
J: TRBJ2-5
size: .
CDR3: CASSDDSFGYGWETQYF
DNA: TGTGCCAGCAGCGATGACAGCTTTGGCTATGGGTGGGAGACCCAGTACTTC

V: TRBV24-1
D: .
J: TRBJ1-5
size: once
CDR3: CATSDSGYNQPQHF
DNA: TGTGCCACCAGTGATTCAGGGTACAATCAGCCCCAGCATTTT

V: TRBV29-1
D: .
J: TRBJ2-1
size: .
CDR3: CSVSPGTHEQFF
DNA: TGCAGCGTCTCCCCCGGGACACATGAGCAGTTCTTC

V: TRBV19
D: .
J: TRBJ2-7
size: many
CDR3: CASSGAYEQYF
DNA: TGTGCCAGTAGTGGGGCTTACGAGCAGTACTTC

V: TRBV12-5
D: TRBD2
J: TRBJ2-1
size: .
CDR3: CASGFPSGGSNEQFF
DNA: TGTGCTAGTGGTTTCCCTAGCGGGGGTTCCAATGAGCAGTTCTTC

V: TRBV7-2
D: .
J: TRBJ1-5
size: .
CDR3: CASSLGQNFNQPQHF
DNA: TGTGCCAGCAGCTTAGGGCAGAATTTTAATCAGCCCCAGCATTTT

V: TRBV5-1
D: TRBD1
J: TRBJ2-7
size: .
CDR3: CASSLGTGGSYEQYF
DNA: TGCGCCAGCAGCTTGGGGACAGGGGGCTCCTACGAGCAGTACTTC

V: TRBV5-5
D: .
J: TRBJ1-2
size: .
CDR3: CASSLDTAFNYGYTF
DNA: TGTGCCAGCAGCTTGGATACAGCCTTTAACTATGGCTACACCTTC

V: TRBV28
D: .
J: TRBJ1-1
size: .
CDR3: CASSLLGGKTEAFF
DNA: TGTGCCAGCAGTTTATTAGGAGGGAAGACTGAAGCTTTCTTT

V: TRBV24-1
D: .
J: TRBJ1-1
size: .
CDR3: CATSDFGGAEAFF
DNA: TGTGCCACCAGTGATTTTGGAGGGGCTGAAGCTTTCTTT

V: TRBV3-1/TRBV3-2
D: .
J: TRBJ2-7
size: .
CDR3: CASSQEVSRGEQYF
DNA: TGTGCCAGCAGCCAAGAAGTGTCCAGGGGCGAGCAGTACTTC

V: TRBV5-1
D: TRBD1
J: TRBJ2-2
size: .
CDR3: CASSPTGVNTGELFF
DNA: TGCGCCAGCAGCCCGACAGGGGTGAACACCGGGGAGCTGTTTTTT

V: TRBV19
D: .
J: TRBJ2-2
size: .
CDR3: CASSTSQITGELFF
DNA: TGTGCCAGTAGTACCTCACAAATCACCGGGGAGCTGTTTTTT

V: TRBV19
D: TRBD1
J: TRBJ1-5
size: .
CDR3: CASSGPGTGVSWSF
DNA: TGTGCCAGTAGTGGTCCCGGGACAGGGGTCTCATGGTCTTTT

V: TRBV12-3/TRBV12-4
D: .
J: TRBJ1-2
size: .
CDR3: CASSWGVYNGYTF
DNA: TGTGCCAGCAGTTGGGGGGTATACAATGGCTACACCTTC

V: TRBV30
D: .
J: TRBJ1-1
size: .
CDR3: CAWSVTAGVRTFF
DNA: TGTGCCTGGAGTGTAACGGCAGGGGTGAGGACTTTCTTT

V: TRBV3-1/TRBV3-2
D: TRBD1
J: TRBJ2-7
size: .
CDR3: CASSQDDRARYF
DNA: TGTGCCAGCAGCCAAGATGACAGGGCTCGGTACTTC

V: TRBV5-1
D: TRBD1
J: TRBJ1-3
size: .
CDR3: CASSAGQGARGNTIYF
DNA: TGCGCCAGCAGCGCGGGACAGGGGGCGAGGGGAAACACCATATATTTT

V: TRBV21-1
D: .
J: TRBJ2-6
size: .
CDR3: CASSKRTSGKYSGANVLTF
DNA: TGTGCCAGCAGCAAAAGGACTAGCGGGAAATATAGTGGGGCCAACGTCCTGACTTTC

V: TRBV2
D: TRBD1
J: TRBJ1-1
size: .
CDR3: CASRGQLNTEAFF
DNA: TGTGCCAGCAGGGGACAGTTGAACACTGAAGCTTTCTTT

V: TRBV28
D: .
J: TRBJ1-2
size: many
CDR3: CASSGGRTNYGYTF
DNA: TGTGCCAGCAGTGGCGGGCGCACTAACTATGGCTACACCTTC

V: TRBV30
D: TRBD2
J: TRBJ2-7
size: .
CDR3: CAWGGTSGSYEQYF
DNA: TGTGCCTGGGGGGGGACTAGCGGTTCCTACGAGCAGTACTTC

V: TRBV12-5
D: TRBD2
J: TRBJ2-1
size: .
CDR3: CASGPSVVAGMDEQFF
DNA: TGTGCTAGTGGTCCGTCGGTGGTAGCGGGAATGGATGAGCAGTTCTTC

V: TRBV6-5
D: .
J: TRBJ1-2
size: once
CDR3: CASTWGANYGYTF
DNA: TGTGCCAGCACTTGGGGAGCTAACTATGGCTACACCTTC

V: TRBV21-1
D: .
J: TRBJ1-2
size: once
CDR3: CASGERDRANYGYTF
DNA: TGTGCCAGCGGCGAAAGGGACAGGGCTAACTATGGCTACACCTTC

V: TRBV19
D: .
J: TRBJ2-1
size: .
CDR3: CASSVRRDSYNEQFF
DNA: TGTGCCAGTAGTGTCCGGAGGGACTCCTACAATGAGCAGTTCTTC

V: TRBV6-5
D: .
J: TRBJ1-4
size: .
CDR3: CASSYSGQPEKLFF
DNA: TGTGCCAGCAGTTACTCCGGACAGCCTGAAAAACTGTTTTTT

V: TRBV7-6
D: .
J: TRBJ1-2
size: few
CDR3: CASSLGEQDRDGYTF
DNA: TGTGCCAGCAGCTTAGGGGAACAGGATCGTGACGGCTACACCTTC

V: TRBV24-1
D: .
J: TRBJ2-7
size: .
CDR3: CATSDPSGGHEQYF
DNA: TGTGCCACCAGTGATCCATCAGGAGGTCACGAGCAGTACTTC

V: TRBV19
D: TRBD1
J: TRBJ1-5
size: .
CDR3: CASRTGAKSNQPQHF
DNA: TGTGCCTCTAGGACAGGGGCCAAGAGCAATCAGCCCCAGCATTTT

V: TRBV27
D: TRBD1
J: TRBJ1-1
size: .
CDR3: CASSPRQGSGPMSEAFF
DNA: TGTGCCAGCAGCCCGAGACAGGGGTCGGGGCCTATGTCAGAAGCTTTCTTT

V: TRBV28
D: .
J: TRBJ1-6
size: .
CDR3: CASSFAGIYSPLHF
DNA: TGTGCCAGCAGTTTTGCAGGGATCTATTCACCCCTCCACTTT

V: TRBV12-3/TRBV12-4
D: TRBD1
J: TRBJ1-1
size: .
CDR3: CASNGQGNTEAFF
DNA: TGTGCCAGCAACGGACAGGGAAACACTGAAGCTTTCTTT

V: TRBV6-6
D: .
J: TRBJ1-5
size: .
CDR3: CASSYGSGVSNQPQHF
DNA: TGTGCCAGCAGTTACGGGTCAGGGGTTAGCAATCAGCCCCAGCATTTT

V: TRBV5-1
D: .
J: TRBJ2-7
size: .
CDR3: CASSLSGYEQYF
DNA: TGCGCCAGCAGCCTTTCGGGATACGAGCAGTACTTC

V: TRBV18
D: .
J: TRBJ1-1
size: .
CDR3: CASSPLRTATEAFF
DNA: TGTGCCAGCTCACCACTACGGACAGCCACTGAAGCTTTCTTT

V: TRBV28
D: TRBD2
J: TRBJ2-3
size: .
CDR3: CASSPPSGGAKDTQYF
DNA: TGTGCCAGCAGTCCTCCGAGCGGGGGGGCCAAAGATACGCAGTATTTT

V: TRBV4-1
D: .
J: TRBJ2-1
size: .
CDR3: CASSQETVYNEQFF
DNA: TGCGCCAGCAGCCAAGAAACTGTCTACAATGAGCAGTTCTTC

V: TRBV2
D: .
J: TRBJ1-4
size: many
CDR3: CASSELQGTNEKLFF
DNA: TGTGCCAGCAGTGAACTACAGGGAACTAATGAAAAACTGTTTTTT

V: TRBV10-3
D: .
J: TRBJ1-1
size: few
CDR3: CAISVSGGTEAFF
DNA: TGTGCCATCAGTGTTTCTGGGGGGACTGAAGCTTTCTTT

V: TRBV7-8
D: TRBD1
J: TRBJ1-1
size: .
CDR3: CASSLGQGRGTEAFF
DNA: TGTGCCAGCAGCTTGGGACAGGGCAGGGGCACTGAAGCTTTCTTT

V: TRBV11-2
D: TRBD2
J: TRBJ2-1
size: .
CDR3: CASTHHTGGSVDEQFF
DNA: TGTGCCAGCACCCACCACACCGGCGGGAGTGTCGATGAGCAGTTCTTC

V: TRBV19
D: .
J: TRBJ1-3
size: .
CDR3: CASSTFSSSGNTIYF
DNA: TGTGCCAGTAGTACCTTCTCTAGCTCTGGAAACACCATATATTTT

V: TRBV6-1
D: .
J: TRBJ2-1
size: .
CDR3: CASSESPGSYNEQFF
DNA: TGTGCCAGCAGTGAATCCCCCGGTTCCTACAATGAGCAGTTCTTC

V: TRBV9
D: .
J: TRBJ2-3
size: .
CDR3: CASSVAGNTDTQYF
DNA: TGTGCCAGCAGCGTAGCCGGGAACACAGATACGCAGTATTTT

V: TRBV6-5
D: .
J: TRBJ2-7
size: .
CDR3: CASSSWEHYEQYF
DNA: TGTGCCAGCAGTTCCTGGGAGCACTACGAGCAGTACTTC

V: TRBV19
D: .
J: TRBJ2-2
size: .
CDR3: CASRRGADTGELFF
DNA: TGTGCCAGTAGGCGGGGAGCGGACACCGGGGAGCTGTTTTTT

V: TRBV4-2
D: TRBD2
J: TRBJ2-3
size: .
CDR3: CASSLRTSGDTDTQYF
DNA: TGTGCCAGCAGCCTCCGGACTAGCGGGGACACAGATACGCAGTATTTT

V: TRBV3-1/TRBV3-2
D: .
J: TRBJ2-4
size: .
CDR3: CASSLLGGSSDKNIQYF
DNA: TGTGCCAGCAGCCTATTGGGTGGATCTAGCGACAAAAACATTCAGTACTTC

V: TRBV10-3
D: .
J: TRBJ1-1
size: .
CDR3: CAIRTESNTEAFF
DNA: TGTGCCATCAGGACGGAGTCTAACACTGAAGCTTTCTTT

V: TRBV10-1
D: .
J: TRBJ1-6
size: few
CDR3: CASPDNLYSPLHF
DNA: TGCGCCAGCCCGGACAACTTGTATTCACCCCTCCACTTT

V: TRBV28
D: .
J: TRBJ2-5
size: .
CDR3: CATRTTQGSETQYF
DNA: TGTGCCACTAGAACTACGCAGGGGAGCGAGACCCAGTACTTC

V: TRBV24-1
D: .
J: TRBJ2-6
size: .
CDR3: CATSEPGAGANVLTF
DNA: TGTGCCACCAGTGAGCCAGGGGCTGGGGCCAACGTCCTGACTTTC

V: TRBV18
D: TRBD1
J: TRBJ1-1
size: .
CDR3: CASSGTAENPEAFF
DNA: TGTGCCAGCTCAGGGACAGCTGAAAATCCTGAAGCTTTCTTT